Listed below are T cell receptor beta chains from one sample, sequenced in a study of cytomegalovirus exposure and HLA in healthy donors. This table comes from immunoSEQ multiplex PCR, and its TCRdb copy is limited to in-frame clones, with some not included. In the table there are 200,000 to 250,000 clones, 70% to 80% of which are singletons. Sequenced input: PBMCs. These receptors came from a woman aged 25 to 45 in good health and CMV-seronegative. CDR3s include the opening cysteine and the closing phenylalanine or tryptophan. D genes are given only for firm matches. Clone size appears in some rows only: once, few, many, or a class for an expanded clone.

clone_size	v_call	d_call	j_call	cdr3_aa	cdr3_nt
NA	TRBV7-2	NA	TRBJ2-7	CASSLVPPPIQYEQYF	TGTGCCAGCAGCTTAGTCCCACCTCCGATTCAATACGAGCAGTACTTC
few	TRBV6-6	TRBD1	TRBJ1-2	CASTGDRGYGYTF	TGTGCCAGCACCGGAGACAGGGGCTATGGCTACACCTTC
NA	TRBV7-8	TRBD2	TRBJ2-2	CASNRLAVNTGELFF	TGTGCCAGCAACAGACTAGCGGTGAACACCGGGGAGCTGTTTTTT
NA	TRBV27	NA	TRBJ1-5	CASSPRVTPQHF	TGTGCCAGCAGTCCGCGCGTCACGCCCCAGCATTTT
NA	TRBV6-1	NA	TRBJ1-5	CASSETGGNRNQPQHF	TGTGCCAGCAGTGAAACGGGCGGGAACCGAAATCAGCCCCAGCATTTT
many	TRBV10-1	TRBD1	TRBJ2-2	CASSESGQGRELFF	TGCGCCAGCAGTGAGTCGGGACAGGGCAGGGAGCTGTTTTTT
once	TRBV4-1	NA	TRBJ1-2	CASSQVALRGTYGYTF	TGCGCCAGCAGCCAAGTGGCCCTGAGGGGGACCTATGGCTACACCTTC
few	TRBV5-1	TRBD1	TRBJ1-1	CASSPNRGVNTEAFF	TGCGCCAGCAGCCCAAACAGGGGGGTGAACACTGAAGCTTTCTTT
NA	TRBV30	TRBD1	TRBJ2-5	CAWSLDRGQETQYF	TGTGCCTGGAGCCTGGACAGGGGCCAAGAGACCCAGTACTTC
few	TRBV11-2	NA	TRBJ1-4	CASSFNQGFGEKLFF	TGTGCCAGCAGCTTCAACCAGGGGTTTGGCGAAAAACTGTTTTTT
NA	TRBV5-6	NA	TRBJ1-1	CASSLLSSTEAFF	TGTGCCAGCAGCCTCCTCAGTTCCACTGAAGCTTTCTTT
NA	TRBV7-2	NA	TRBJ2-2	CASSLPPVGELFF	TGTGCCAGCAGCCTACCTCCCGTGGGGGAGCTGTTTTTT
NA	TRBV5-6	NA	TRBJ1-4	CASSRQGIEKLFF	TGTGCCAGCAGCAGGCAGGGTATTGAAAAACTGTTTTTT
NA	TRBV19	TRBD1	TRBJ1-2	CASSIRTGGEDGYTF	TGTGCCAGTAGTATTCGGACAGGGGGCGAGGATGGCTACACCTTC
few	TRBV29-1	NA	TRBJ1-1	CSVGSSPFLAEAFF	TGCAGCGTTGGGAGTAGCCCCTTCCTCGCTGAAGCTTTCTTT
NA	TRBV5-1	TRBD1	TRBJ1-1	CASSSTPGQLKTEAFF	TGCGCCAGCAGCTCCACTCCGGGACAGCTGAAAACTGAAGCTTTCTTT
NA	TRBV7-6	NA	TRBJ1-1	CASSPGGWGTEAFF	TGTGCCAGCAGCCCTGGGGGGTGGGGCACTGAAGCTTTCTTT
NA	TRBV19	TRBD1	TRBJ1-2	CASSVGQGGNYGYTF	TGTGCCAGTAGCGTCGGACAGGGAGGTAACTATGGCTACACCTTC
NA	TRBV5-6	TRBD1	TRBJ1-5	CASSRSGQLPNQPQHF	TGTGCCAGCAGCCGTTCGGGACAGCTACCTAATCAGCCCCAGCATTTT
NA	TRBV18	NA	TRBJ1-1	CASSGYSGAFF	TGTGCCAGCTCCGGGTATTCGGGTGCTTTCTTT
NA	TRBV6-5	NA	TRBJ1-5	CASSSGRRNQPQHF	TGTGCCAGCAGTTCCGGACGGAGGAATCAGCCCCAGCATTTT
NA	TRBV19	NA	TRBJ2-7	CASSNPGRSSYEQYF	TGTGCCAGTAGCAATCCAGGGAGGAGTTCCTACGAGCAGTACTTC
few	TRBV30	NA	TRBJ1-4	CAWSSGVEEKLFF	TGTGCCTGGAGTTCGGGGGTAGAGGAAAAACTGTTTTTT
NA	TRBV11-2	TRBD1	TRBJ1-2	CASSLGGQGRNGYTF	TGTGCCAGCAGCTTAGGGGGACAGGGGAGAAATGGCTACACCTTC
NA	TRBV5-1	TRBD2	TRBJ2-1	CASSSQGLAGDEQFF	TGCGCCAGCAGCTCACAAGGGCTAGCGGGAGACGAGCAGTTCTTC
NA	TRBV9	NA	TRBJ2-1	CASSVGLTNYNEQFF	TGTGCCAGCAGCGTAGGTCTGACTAACTACAATGAGCAGTTCTTC
NA	TRBV6-5	NA	TRBJ1-1	CASSYSGSGNPEAFF	TGTGCCAGCAGTTACTCGGGGTCAGGGAATCCTGAAGCTTTCTTT
NA	TRBV19	NA	TRBJ2-2	CASSLLRVYTGELFF	TGTGCCAGTAGCCTACTACGGGTATATACCGGGGAGCTGTTTTTT
NA	TRBV6-1	NA	TRBJ2-1	CATRTGLGSYNEQFF	TGTGCCACCAGAACAGGGCTTGGGTCCTACAATGAGCAGTTCTTC
NA	TRBV6-1	NA	TRBJ2-4	CASSEARSAALAKNIQYF	TGTGCCAGCAGTGAAGCGCGGTCTGCGGCCCTAGCCAAAAACATTCAGTACTTC
NA	TRBV27	TRBD1	TRBJ2-5	CASNMGQGKVETQYF	TGTGCCAGCAACATGGGACAGGGGAAAGTGGAGACCCAGTACTTC
NA	TRBV10-3	TRBD2	TRBJ2-1	CATGETGGPNNEQFF	TGTGCCACCGGGGAAACGGGAGGCCCTAACAATGAGCAGTTCTTC
NA	TRBV6-5	TRBD1	TRBJ1-1	CASSIHRGPNTEAFF	TGTGCCAGCAGTATCCACAGGGGGCCGAACACTGAAGCTTTCTTT
NA	TRBV9	TRBD2	TRBJ2-2	CVSSVPRAGGNTGELFF	TGTGTCAGCAGCGTACCTCGAGCGGGGGGGAACACCGGGGAGCTGTTTTTT
NA	TRBV5-1	NA	TRBJ1-3	CASSSDNSGNTIYF	TGCGCCAGCAGCTCTGATAACTCAGGAAACACCATATATTTT
NA	TRBV5-5	TRBD2	TRBJ2-5	CASSPITSGRETQYF	TGTGCCAGCAGCCCGATCACTAGCGGGAGGGAGACCCAGTACTTC
few	TRBV7-8	NA	TRBJ2-5	CASSSLGAQYF	TGTGCCAGCAGCTCCCTAGGGGCCCAGTACTTC
NA	TRBV6-1	TRBD1	TRBJ1-2	CASRTTGTANYGYTF	TGTGCCAGCAGAACTACCGGGACAGCTAACTATGGCTACACCTTC
NA	TRBV5-6	NA	TRBJ1-1	CASSLLVSRSMNTEAFF	TGTGCCAGCAGCTTGTTGGTGAGTAGGAGCATGAACACTGAAGCTTTCTTT
NA	TRBV7-6	NA	TRBJ2-3	CASSNNPTRFTDTQYF	TGTGCCAGCAGCAACAACCCCACTAGATTCACAGATACGCAGTATTTT
NA	TRBV2	NA	TRBJ2-7	CASSLTGISYEQYF	TGTGCCAGCAGCTTAACAGGAATCTCCTACGAGCAGTACTTC
once	TRBV15	NA	TRBJ1-2	CATTSGGAGYTF	TGTGCCACCACCTCGGGGGGGGCTGGCTACACCTTC
NA	TRBV30	TRBD1	TRBJ2-2	CAWNDRGLPGELFF	TGTGCCTGGAACGACAGGGGGCTGCCCGGGGAGCTGTTTTTT
NA	TRBV9	TRBD2	TRBJ2-7	CASSVGTSGRVRSEQYF	TGTGCCAGCAGCGTAGGCACTAGCGGGAGGGTGAGGTCCGAGCAGTACTTC
NA	TRBV9	TRBD1	TRBJ2-7	CASSVAGTASYEQYF	TGTGCCAGCAGCGTGGCCGGGACAGCCTCCTACGAGCAGTACTTC
NA	TRBV27	TRBD1	TRBJ1-2	CASSLGTADVLGYTF	TGTGCCAGCAGTTTAGGGACAGCCGACGTTCTGGGCTACACCTTC
NA	TRBV5-1	TRBD1	TRBJ2-1	CASSSRDRGDEQFF	TGCGCCAGCAGCTCCCGGGACAGGGGAGATGAGCAGTTCTTC
NA	TRBV5-8	TRBD2	TRBJ2-5	CASSLGLAGQETQYF	TGTGCCAGCAGCTTGGGACTAGCAGGGCAAGAGACCCAGTACTTC
NA	TRBV29-1	NA	TRBJ2-1	CSVAGDSYNEQFF	TGCAGCGTTGCGGGGGACTCCTACAATGAGCAGTTCTTC
NA	TRBV6-5	TRBD2	TRBJ2-7	CATGTSGPYEQYF	TGTGCCACAGGGACTAGCGGGCCCTACGAGCAGTACTTC
NA	TRBV5-6	NA	TRBJ2-7	CASSLVGQGSYEQYF	TGTGCCAGCAGCTTGGTCGGCCAGGGGTCCTACGAGCAGTACTTC